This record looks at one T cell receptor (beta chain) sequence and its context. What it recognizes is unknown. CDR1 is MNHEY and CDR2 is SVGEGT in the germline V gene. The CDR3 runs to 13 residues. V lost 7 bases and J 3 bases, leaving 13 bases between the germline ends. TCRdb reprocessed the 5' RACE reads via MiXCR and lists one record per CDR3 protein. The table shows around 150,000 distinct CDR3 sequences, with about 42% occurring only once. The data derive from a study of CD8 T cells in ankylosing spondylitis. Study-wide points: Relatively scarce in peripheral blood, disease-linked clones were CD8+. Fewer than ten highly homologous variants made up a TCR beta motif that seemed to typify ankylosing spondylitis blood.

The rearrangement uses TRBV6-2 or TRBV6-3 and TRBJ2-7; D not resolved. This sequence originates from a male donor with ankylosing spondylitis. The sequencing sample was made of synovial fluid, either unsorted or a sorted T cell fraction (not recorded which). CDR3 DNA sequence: TGTGCCAGCACCAAAGGGTGGGACTACGAGCAGTACTTC. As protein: CASTKGWDYEQYF.